Shown below are 8 T cell receptor beta chains from a single sample sequenced in a study of blood T cell repertoires in COVID-19. Using immunoSEQ multiplex PCR, the repertoire was profiled, and TCRdb retains in-frame clones only, with some absent. The data hold 250,000 or so clones, with 70% to 85% observed a single time. Input material: PBMCs or T cells enriched from blood (not recorded which). Receptors originate from a man aged 60-69 years who had recovered from COVID-19.

The rearrangement uses TRBV7-9 and TRBJ1-4; D may be TRBD1 (5 bases). Germline-derived CDR1 and CDR2 are SEHNR and FQNEAQ (reference sequence). V lost 5 bases to trimming and J lost 4 bases, with 14 bases between them. CDR3 size: 15 residues. The CDR3 sequence: CASSPGGRLNEKLFF. The CDR3 coding sequence is TGTGCCAGCAGCCCCGGGGGGAGGCTTAATGAAAAACTGTTTTTT.

The chain joins TRBV7-8 to TRBJ2-7, with D hard to call. Trimming took 1 base from V and 4 from J, leaving 5 bases between them. This CDR3 comprises 12 residues. From germline, CDR1 is SGHVS and CDR2 FQNEAQ. CDR3 amino acids: CASSLVAYEQYF. Written as DNA, the CDR3 is TGTGCCAGCAGCTTAGTGGCTTACGAGCAGTACTTC.

V is TRBV5-1 and J is TRBJ1-6; TRBD1 might be the D (5 bases). Trimming pared 4 bases from V and 0 bases from J, leaving 17 bases between. The germline V gene has CDR1 SGHRS and CDR2 YFSETQ. This CDR3 is 18 amino acids long. CDR3 DNA: TGCGCCAGCAGCCAGATGGGGGGACCGAGCTCCTATAATTCACCCCTCCACTTT. Amino acids: CASSQMGGPSSYNSPLHF.

This chain connects TRBV5-1 to TRBJ2-1, with a tentative D call TRBD1 (5 bases). The CDR3 runs 13 residues. CDR1 is SGHRS, CDR2 YFSETQ, per germline. The V end was cut by 3 bases, the J end by 6 bases, with 10 bases between. The CDR3 region has the DNA TGCGCCAGCAGCTACATAAGGGGCAATGAGCAGTTCTTC. Translating gives CASSYIRGNEQFF.

The chain has TRBV6-2 or TRBV6-3 and TRBJ1-2; D ambiguous. V was shortened by 6 bases and J by 8 bases, with 19 bases between the two germline ends. This CDR3 spans 14 amino acids. Germline V gene data show CDR1 as MNHEY and CDR2 as SVGEGT. CDR3 loop: CASSQRASNRGYTF. DNA for the CDR3: TGTGCCAGCAGCCAGCGGGCCTCAAATAGAGGCTACACCTTC.

This clone appeared a single time. The gene calls are TRBV7-8 and TRBJ1-1; 10 bases agree with TRBD1. Per the germline V gene, CDR1 is SGHVS and CDR2 is FQNEAQ. Trimming cost V 3 bases and J 7 bases; bases outside gene matches: 8. The CDR3 totals 15 residues. The CDR3 DNA is TGTGCCAGCAGCTTCCCGGGACAGGGGTTCGGTGAAGCTTTCTTT. Translation gives CASSFPGQGFGEAFF.

This rearrangement joins TRBV19 to TRBJ2-2, with 10 bases that match TRBD1. Per germline, CDR1 LNHDA and CDR2 SQIVND (reference sequence). V shed 5 bases and J 4 bases; nucleotides not matched to a gene: 7. The CDR3 is made up of 16 amino acids. CDR3 amino acids: CASSPRQGAGTGELFF. DNA of the CDR3: TGTGCCAGTAGTCCCAGACAGGGGGCCGGCACCGGGGAGCTGTTTTTT.

The chain links TRBV6-2 or TRBV6-3 to TRBJ2-7; perhaps TRBD1 as D (5 bases). V was shortened by 2 bases and J by 0 bases, with 17 bases between the two germline ends. This CDR3 region has 17 residues. Per germline, CDR1 MNHEY and CDR2 SVGEGT. The CDR3 sequence is CASSYEILGRVSYEQYF. CDR3 nucleotides: TGTGCCAGCAGTTACGAAATTCTCGGCAGGGTCTCCTACGAGCAGTACTTC.